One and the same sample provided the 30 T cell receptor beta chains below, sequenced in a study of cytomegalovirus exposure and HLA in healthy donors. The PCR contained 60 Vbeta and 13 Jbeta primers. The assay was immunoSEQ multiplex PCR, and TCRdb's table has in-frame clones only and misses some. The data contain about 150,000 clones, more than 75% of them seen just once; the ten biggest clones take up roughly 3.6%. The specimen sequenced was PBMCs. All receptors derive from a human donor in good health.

The CDR3 DNA reads TGTGCCAGCAGTTCTCCCCTATACAATGAGCAGTTCTTC. Translated, it gives CASSSPLYNEQFF. This chain connects TRBV27 to TRBJ2-1; D remains unclear. Germline V lookup: CDR1 MNHEY, CDR2 SMNVEV (reference sequence). This CDR3 region has 13 residues. V shed 4 bases and J shed 4 bases, with 8 bases lying between them.

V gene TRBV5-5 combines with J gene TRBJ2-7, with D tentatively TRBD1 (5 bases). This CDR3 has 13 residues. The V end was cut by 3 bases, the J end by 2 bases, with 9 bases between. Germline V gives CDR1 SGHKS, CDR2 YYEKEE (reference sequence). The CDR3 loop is CASSSWGPYEQYF. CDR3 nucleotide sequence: TGTGCCAGCAGCTCTTGGGGCCCCTACGAGCAGTACTTC. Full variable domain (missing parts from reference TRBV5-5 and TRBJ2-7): DAGVTQSPTHLIKTRGQQVTLRCSPISGHKSVSWYQQVLGQGPQFIFQYYEKEERGRGNFPDRFSARQFPNYSSELNVNALLLGDSALYLCASSSWGPYEQYFGPGTRLTVT.

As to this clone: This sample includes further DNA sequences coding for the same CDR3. The CDR3 is CASSLGQGGYNEQFF. The CDR3 DNA reads as TGCGCCAGCAGCTTGGGGCAGGGGGGCTACAATGAGCAGTTCTTC. The V and J genes are TRBV5-1 and TRBJ2-1, with D possibly TRBD1 on 7 matching bases. The CDR3 spans 15 residues. CDR1 and CDR2 (germline): SGHRS, YFSETQ. V gave up 0 bases and J gave up 3 bases, with 10 bases separating them.

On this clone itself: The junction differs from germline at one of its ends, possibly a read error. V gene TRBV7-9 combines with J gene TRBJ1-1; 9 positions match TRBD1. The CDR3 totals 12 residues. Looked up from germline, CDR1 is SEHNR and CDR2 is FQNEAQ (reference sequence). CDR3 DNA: TGTGCCAGCAGCTCCGAGACAGGGGGATTAAACTTT. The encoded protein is CASSSETGGLNF.

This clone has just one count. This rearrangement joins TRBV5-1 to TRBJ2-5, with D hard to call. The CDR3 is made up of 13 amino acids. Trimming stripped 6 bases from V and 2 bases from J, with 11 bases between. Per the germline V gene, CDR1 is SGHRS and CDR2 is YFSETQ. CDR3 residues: CASIGDFQETQYF. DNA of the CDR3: TGCGCCAGCATAGGTGACTTTCAAGAGACCCAGTACTTC.

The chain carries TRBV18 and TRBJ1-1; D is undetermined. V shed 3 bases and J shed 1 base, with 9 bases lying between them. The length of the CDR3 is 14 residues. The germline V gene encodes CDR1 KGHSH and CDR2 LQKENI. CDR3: CASSPRLANTEAFF. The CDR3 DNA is TGTGCCAGCTCACCCCGTCTGGCGAACACTGAAGCTTTCTTT.

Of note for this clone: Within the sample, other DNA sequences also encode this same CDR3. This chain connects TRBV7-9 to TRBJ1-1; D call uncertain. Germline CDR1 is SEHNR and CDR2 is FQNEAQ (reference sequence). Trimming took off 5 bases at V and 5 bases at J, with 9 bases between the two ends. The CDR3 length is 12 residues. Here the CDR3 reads CASSEGGTEAFF. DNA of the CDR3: TGTGCCAGCAGCGAGGGCGGAACTGAAGCTTTCTTT.

The CDR3 is CASSGGQNNEKLFF. In nucleotides, the CDR3 is TGTGCCAGCAGTGGGGGACAGAATAATGAAAAACTGTTTTTT. The V call is TRBV2, the J call TRBJ1-4, with 7 nucleotides matching TRBD1. The CDR3 spans 14 residues. V was pared by 4 bases and J by 4 bases, with 3 bases of the junction left unmatched. From germline, CDR1 is SNHLY and CDR2 FYNNEI.

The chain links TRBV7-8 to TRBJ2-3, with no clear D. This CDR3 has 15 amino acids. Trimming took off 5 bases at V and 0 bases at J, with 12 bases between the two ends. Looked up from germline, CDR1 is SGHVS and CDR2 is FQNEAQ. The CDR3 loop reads CASSHWATSTDTQYF. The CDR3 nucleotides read TGTGCCAGCAGCCACTGGGCTACGAGCACAGATACGCAGTATTTT.

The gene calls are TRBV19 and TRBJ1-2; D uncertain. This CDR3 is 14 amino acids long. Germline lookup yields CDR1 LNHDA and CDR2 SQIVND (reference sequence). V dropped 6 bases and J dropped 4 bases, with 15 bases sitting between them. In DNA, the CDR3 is TGTGCCAGTAGCCTCCGAGGGTCCCTCTATGGCTACACCTTC. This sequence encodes CASSLRGSLYGYTF.

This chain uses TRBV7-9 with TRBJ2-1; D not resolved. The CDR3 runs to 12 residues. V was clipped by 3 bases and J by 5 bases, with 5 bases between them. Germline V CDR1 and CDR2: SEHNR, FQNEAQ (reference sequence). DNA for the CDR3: TGTGCCAGCAGCTTTACTAACAATGAGCAGTTCTTC. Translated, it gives CASSFTNNEQFF.

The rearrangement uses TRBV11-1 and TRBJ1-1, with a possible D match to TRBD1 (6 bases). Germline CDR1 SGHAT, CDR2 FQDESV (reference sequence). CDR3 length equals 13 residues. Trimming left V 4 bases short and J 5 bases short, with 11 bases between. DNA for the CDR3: TGTGCCAGCAGCTATGACAGGCGAACTGAAGCTTTCTTT. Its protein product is CASSYDRRTEAFF.

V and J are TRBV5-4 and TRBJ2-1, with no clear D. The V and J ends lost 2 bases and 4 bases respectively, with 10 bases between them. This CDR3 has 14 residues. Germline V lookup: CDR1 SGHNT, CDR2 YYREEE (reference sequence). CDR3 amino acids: CASSFLTQYNEQFF. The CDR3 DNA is TGTGCCAGCAGCTTCCTGACTCAATACAATGAGCAGTTCTTC.

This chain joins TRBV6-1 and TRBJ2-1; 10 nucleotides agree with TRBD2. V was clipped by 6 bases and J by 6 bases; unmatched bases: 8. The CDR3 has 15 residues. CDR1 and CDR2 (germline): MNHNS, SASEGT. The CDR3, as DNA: TGTGCCAGCAGCTCCCCCAGACTAGCGGGCAATGAGCAGTTCTTC. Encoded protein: CASSSPRLAGNEQFF.

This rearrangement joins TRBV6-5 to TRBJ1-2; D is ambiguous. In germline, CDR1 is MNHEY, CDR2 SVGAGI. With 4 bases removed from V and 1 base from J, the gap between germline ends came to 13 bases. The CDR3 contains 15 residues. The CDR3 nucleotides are TGTGCCAGCAGTTCAGAACAGATCCGTAACTATGGCTACACCTTC. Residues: CASSSEQIRNYGYTF.

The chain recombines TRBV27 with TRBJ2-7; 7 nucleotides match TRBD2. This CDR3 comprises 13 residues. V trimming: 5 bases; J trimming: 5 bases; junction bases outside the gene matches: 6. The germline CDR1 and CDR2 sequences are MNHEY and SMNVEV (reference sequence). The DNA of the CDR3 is TGTGCCAGCAGTCGGGGGGTTCGGAACGAGCAGTACTTC. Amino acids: CASSRGVRNEQYF.

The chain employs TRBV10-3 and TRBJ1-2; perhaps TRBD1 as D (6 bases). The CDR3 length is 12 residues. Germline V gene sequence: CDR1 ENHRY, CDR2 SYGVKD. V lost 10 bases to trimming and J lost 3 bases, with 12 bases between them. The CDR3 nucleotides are TGTGCCACCTGGACAGCCGACTATGGCTACACCTTC. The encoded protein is CATWTADYGYTF.

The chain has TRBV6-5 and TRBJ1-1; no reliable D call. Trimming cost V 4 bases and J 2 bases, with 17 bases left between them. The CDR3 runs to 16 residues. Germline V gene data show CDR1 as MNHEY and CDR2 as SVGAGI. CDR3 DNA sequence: TGTGCCAGCAGTTTCTCTATCGGGATAGAAAACACTGAAGCTTTCTTT. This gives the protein CASSFSIGIENTEAFF.

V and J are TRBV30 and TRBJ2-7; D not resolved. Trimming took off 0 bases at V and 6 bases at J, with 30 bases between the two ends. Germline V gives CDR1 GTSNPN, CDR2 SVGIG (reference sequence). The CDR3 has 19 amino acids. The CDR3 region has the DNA TGTGCCTGGAGTGTTGCCCCCCTTTTAGTCGCGACAACCCTGGGCGAGCAGTACTTC. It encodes CAWSVAPLLVATTLGEQYF.

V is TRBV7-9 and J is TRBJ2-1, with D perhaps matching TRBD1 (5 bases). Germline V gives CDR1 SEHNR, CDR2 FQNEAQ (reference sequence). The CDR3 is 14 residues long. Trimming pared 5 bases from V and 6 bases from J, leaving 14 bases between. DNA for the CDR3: TGTGCCAGCAGCCCCATCAGGGTGGGCAATGAGCAGTTCTTC. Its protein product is CASSPIRVGNEQFF.

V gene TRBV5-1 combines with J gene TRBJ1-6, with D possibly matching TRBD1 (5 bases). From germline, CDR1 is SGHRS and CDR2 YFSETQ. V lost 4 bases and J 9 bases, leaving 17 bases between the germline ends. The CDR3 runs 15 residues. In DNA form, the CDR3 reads TGCGCCAGCAGCCTGGAGGTTCAGGGCGGTTCACCCCTCCACTTT. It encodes CASSLEVQGGSPLHF.

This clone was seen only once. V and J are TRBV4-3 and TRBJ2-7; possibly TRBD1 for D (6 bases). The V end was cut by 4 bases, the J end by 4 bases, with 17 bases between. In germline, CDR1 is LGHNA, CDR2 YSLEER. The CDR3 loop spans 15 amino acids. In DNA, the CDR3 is TGCGCCAGCAGCCCCGCCGGACAGCCATTATACGAGCAGTACTTC. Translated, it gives CASSPAGQPLYEQYF.

The CDR3 sequence: CASSSRYEQFF. Here the CDR3 DNA reads TGTGCCAGCAGTAGCAGGTATGAGCAGTTCTTC. The V call is TRBV2, the J call TRBJ2-1; D unclear. CDR1 is SNHLY, CDR2 FYNNEI, per germline. The CDR3 spans 11 residues. V was cut by 5 bases and J by 8 bases, with 7 bases left in between. The full variable domain, its missing parts supplied by reference TRBV2 and TRBJ2-1, is EPEVTQTPSHQVTQMGQEVILRCVPISNHLYFYWYRQILGQKVEFLVSFYNNEISEKSEIFDDQFSVERPDGSNFTLKIRSTKLEDSAMYFCASSSRYEQFFGPGTRLTVL.

The CDR3 protein is CASSPGESQPQHF. The CDR3, as DNA: TGTGCCAGCAGCCCAGGGGAAAGTCAGCCCCAGCATTTT. The V gene is TRBV7-9, the J gene TRBJ1-5, with D tentatively TRBD1 (6 bases). The CDR3 consists of 13 residues. The V end lost 5 bases, the J end lost 6 bases, and 11 bases lay between the germline ends. CDR1 SEHNR and CDR2 FQNEAQ come from the germline V gene (reference sequence).

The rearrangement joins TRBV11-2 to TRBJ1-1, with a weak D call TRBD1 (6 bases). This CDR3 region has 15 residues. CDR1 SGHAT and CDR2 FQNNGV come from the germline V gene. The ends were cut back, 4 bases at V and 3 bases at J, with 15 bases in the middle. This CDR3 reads CASSSTRGWDTEAFF. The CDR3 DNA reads TGTGCCAGCAGCTCGACCAGGGGCTGGGACACTGAAGCTTTCTTT.

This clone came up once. The CDR3 protein is CASGWDNTGELFF. The CDR3 nucleotides read TGTGCCAGCGGTTGGGACAATACCGGGGAGCTGTTTTTT. V and J are TRBV13 and TRBJ2-2, with D possibly matching TRBD1 (6 bases). Per the germline V gene, CDR1 is PRHDT and CDR2 is FYEKMQ (reference sequence). This CDR3 spans 13 amino acids. V was trimmed by 8 bases and J by 5 bases, leaving 12 bases between them.

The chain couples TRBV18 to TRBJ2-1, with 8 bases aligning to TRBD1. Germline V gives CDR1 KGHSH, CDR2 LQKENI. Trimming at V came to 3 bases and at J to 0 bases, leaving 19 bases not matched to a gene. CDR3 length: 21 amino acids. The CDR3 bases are TGTGCCAGCTCACCCCTCCGGACAGGGCTAACGCGATGGGGCTCCTACAATGAGCAGTTCTTC. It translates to CASSPLRTGLTRWGSYNEQFF.

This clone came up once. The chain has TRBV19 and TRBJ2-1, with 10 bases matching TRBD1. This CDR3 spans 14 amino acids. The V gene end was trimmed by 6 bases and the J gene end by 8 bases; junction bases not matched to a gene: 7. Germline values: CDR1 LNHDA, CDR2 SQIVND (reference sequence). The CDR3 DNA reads TGTGCCAGTAGCTGGACAGGGGGATTGTATGAGCAGTTCTTC. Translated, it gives CASSWTGGLYEQFF.

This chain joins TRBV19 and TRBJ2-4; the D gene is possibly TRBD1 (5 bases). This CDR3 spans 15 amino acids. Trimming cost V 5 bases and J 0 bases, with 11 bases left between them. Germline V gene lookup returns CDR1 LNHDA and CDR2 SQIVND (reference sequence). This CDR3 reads CASSQGVLAKNIQYF. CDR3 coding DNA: TGTGCCAGTAGTCAAGGGGTTCTAGCCAAAAACATTCAGTACTTC.

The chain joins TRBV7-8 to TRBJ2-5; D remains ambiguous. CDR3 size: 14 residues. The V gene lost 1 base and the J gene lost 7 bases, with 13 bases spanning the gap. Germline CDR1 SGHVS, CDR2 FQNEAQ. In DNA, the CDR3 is TGTGCCAGCAGCTTAGGGGTACCTACGGGGACCCAGTACTTC. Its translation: CASSLGVPTGTQYF.